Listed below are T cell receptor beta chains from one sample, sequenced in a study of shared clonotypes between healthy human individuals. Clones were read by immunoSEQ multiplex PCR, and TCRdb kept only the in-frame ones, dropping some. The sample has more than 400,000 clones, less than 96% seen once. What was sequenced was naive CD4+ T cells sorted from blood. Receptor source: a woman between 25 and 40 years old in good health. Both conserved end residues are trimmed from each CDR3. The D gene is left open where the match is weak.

CDR3 protein: ASSSTGSVNQPQH
V gene: TRBV27
J gene: TRBJ1-5
D gene: NA

CDR3 protein: ASSGGGAGASTYGYT
V gene: TRBV11-2
J gene: TRBJ1-2
D gene: NA

CDR3 protein: ASSLAGVGQLPP
V gene: TRBV5-6
J gene: TRBJ1-2
D gene: NA

CDR3 protein: ASRWEGNEQF
V gene: TRBV2
J gene: TRBJ2-1
D gene: TRBD2

CDR3 protein: ASSSTRDGGEKLF
V gene: TRBV7-9
J gene: TRBJ1-4
D gene: NA

CDR3 protein: AGRRQINEKLF
V gene: TRBV6-1
J gene: TRBJ1-4
D gene: NA

CDR3 protein: ARNRTGEKAF
V gene: TRBV10-1
J gene: TRBJ1-1
D gene: NA

CDR3 protein: ASSYDPGNYNEQF
V gene: TRBV6-6
J gene: TRBJ2-1
D gene: NA

CDR3 protein: ASSPGGGYNEQF
V gene: TRBV5-1
J gene: TRBJ2-1
D gene: TRBD2

CDR3 protein: SGVNTIY
V gene: TRBV29-1
J gene: TRBJ1-3
D gene: NA

CDR3 protein: ASRRWTGRGGPQH
V gene: TRBV5-1
J gene: TRBJ1-5
D gene: TRBD1

CDR3 protein: ASTNGGPPGANVLT
V gene: TRBV19
J gene: TRBJ2-6
D gene: NA

CDR3 protein: ASSFSTGPQSEAF
V gene: TRBV11-1
J gene: TRBJ1-1
D gene: TRBD1

CDR3 protein: ASSEDQLEETQY
V gene: TRBV2
J gene: TRBJ2-5
D gene: NA

CDR3 protein: ATNPAETVDLTDTQY
V gene: TRBV15
J gene: TRBJ2-3
D gene: NA

CDR3 protein: ASSPPTGVEAF
V gene: TRBV18
J gene: TRBJ1-1
D gene: TRBD1

CDR3 protein: ASSFSRSTKKNTEAF
V gene: TRBV28
J gene: TRBJ1-1
D gene: NA

CDR3 protein: ASSLKSRTPPPYEQY
V gene: TRBV7-9
J gene: TRBJ2-7
D gene: NA

CDR3 protein: ASSTAANYGYT
V gene: TRBV19
J gene: TRBJ1-2
D gene: NA

CDR3 protein: ASSLGGASVYEQY
V gene: TRBV7-2
J gene: TRBJ2-7
D gene: NA

CDR3 protein: ASSPPSTVSGNTIY
V gene: TRBV18
J gene: TRBJ1-3
D gene: NA

CDR3 protein: ASSAQGQGAYNEQF
V gene: TRBV5-6
J gene: TRBJ2-1
D gene: TRBD1

CDR3 protein: ASSLGTSGTTDTQY
V gene: TRBV7-3
J gene: TRBJ2-3
D gene: TRBD2

CDR3 protein: ASSLASMNTEAF
V gene: TRBV7-6
J gene: TRBJ1-1
D gene: NA

CDR3 protein: ASSVGDFSYNEQF
V gene: TRBV9
J gene: TRBJ2-1
D gene: NA

CDR3 protein: ASSLAGPLYEQY
V gene: TRBV7-8
J gene: NA
D gene: NA

CDR3 protein: AWSPEWPNEQY
V gene: TRBV30
J gene: TRBJ2-7
D gene: NA

CDR3 protein: ASSRKGVGETQY
V gene: TRBV19
J gene: TRBJ2-5
D gene: NA

CDR3 protein: ASSRPEGGRVTDTQY
V gene: TRBV14
J gene: TRBJ2-3
D gene: NA

CDR3 protein: ASSVDGSEQF
V gene: TRBV9
J gene: TRBJ2-1
D gene: NA

CDR3 protein: ASSLTANTEAF
V gene: TRBV5-1
J gene: TRBJ1-1
D gene: NA

CDR3 protein: ASSPTGANTEAF
V gene: TRBV18
J gene: TRBJ1-1
D gene: TRBD1

CDR3 protein: ASSGTGGDQPQH
V gene: TRBV19
J gene: TRBJ1-5
D gene: TRBD1

CDR3 protein: SVEKGSGNTIY
V gene: TRBV29-1
J gene: TRBJ1-3
D gene: NA

CDR3 protein: ASSPPISKQAKYTEAF
V gene: TRBV18
J gene: TRBJ1-1
D gene: NA

CDR3 protein: ASGSGFLRPQH
V gene: TRBV7-2
J gene: TRBJ1-5
D gene: NA

CDR3 protein: ASSTHRGETQY
V gene: TRBV27
J gene: TRBJ2-5
D gene: NA